This TCR beta chain came from a study of regulatory T cells in long-lasting Graves disease. This CDR3 has 14 amino acids. Germline V gene lookup returns CDR1 SGDLS and CDR2 YYNGEE. J gave up 7 bases and V 0 bases, and 3 bases lay outside the gene matches. Assembly of TCR beta libraries relied on iRepertoire HTBI primers together with Arm-PCR of CDR3 regions. TCRdb re-analysed the multiplex PCR reads in MiXCR, keeping a single row per CDR3 protein. Of roughly 510,000 distinct CDR3 sequences listed, about 15% are singletons. The time point: newly diagnosed GD, antithyroid drugs for less than 3 months. Extracted RNA from PBMCs served as the source of the TCR library. This clonotype was counted between two and nine times. The same sample was also studied in work on T cells in Graves' hyperthyroidism and ophthalmopathy. This second study says: Stability of Graves' hyperthyroidism was defined as absent ophthalmopathy progression within 18 months. Subjects aged 18 to 65 presented with newly diagnosed hyperthyroidism of less than 2 months' duration.

This sample comprised peripheral blood mononuclear cells (PBMCs), obtained at new diagnosis, from a patient treated with antithyroid drugs. The J gene is TRBJ2-1, the V gene TRBV9, with 8 positions matching TRBD1. The origin of this receptor is a man between 18 and 35 years old with Graves disease. In nucleotides, the CDR3 is TGTGCCAGCAGCGTAGGGACAGGGATGAATGAGCAGTTCTTC. It encodes CASSVGTGMNEQFF.